Presented here are 24 T cell receptor beta chains from one specimen sequenced in a study of T cell changes during pregnancy in multiple sclerosis. Some clones are missing from TCRdb's copy, which holds only in-frame ones; the method was immunoSEQ multiplex PCR. The sample holds over 50,000 clones; around nine tenths are singletons and the top ten take 5.3%. Sample: peripheral blood from another person, used as feeder cells. These receptors all come from a human donor whose cells served as feeder cells for cultures in a pregnancy study.

The rearrangement links TRBV6-1 to TRBJ1-5, with a tentative D call TRBD1 (6 bases). This CDR3 comprises 16 residues. Germline V gene sequence: CDR1 MNHNS, CDR2 SASEGT. The V end lost 4 bases, the J end lost 5 bases, and 18 bases lay between the germline ends. The CDR3 protein is CASSGLSRQGYQPQHF. CDR3 nucleotide sequence: TGTGCCAGCAGTGGCCTTAGTCGGCAGGGGTATCAGCCCCAGCATTTT.

This rearrangement joins TRBV7-2 to TRBJ2-5; 15 bases map to TRBD2. The CDR3 covers 17 residues. V gave up 5 bases and J gave up 1 base; unmatched junction bases: 5. Germline V gene lookup returns CDR1 SGHTA and CDR2 FQGNSA. The CDR3 DNA follows: TGTGCCAGCAGCCCAACGGGACTAGCGGGGGGCCAAGAGACCCAGTACTTC. Translation gives CASSPTGLAGGQETQYF. The whole variable domain, remainder taken from reference TRBV7-2 and TRBJ2-5, is GAGVSQSPSNKVTEKGKDVELRCDPISGHTALYWYRQSLGQGLEFLIYFQGNSAPDKSGLPSDRFSAERTGGSVSTLTIQRTQQEDSAVYLCASSPTGLAGGQETQYFGPGTRLLVL.

This clone was observed once. This sequence joins TRBV13 and TRBJ1-1, with TRBD1 matching over 10 bases. Per germline, CDR1 PRHDT and CDR2 FYEKMQ (reference sequence). CDR3 size: 16 residues. J gave up 4 bases and V 5 bases, and 10 bases lay outside the gene matches. The CDR3 region has the DNA TGTGCCAGCAGCCCCGAGGGGGACAGGGGCTCCACTGAAGCTTTCTTT. Translating it yields CASSPEGDRGSTEAFF.

This chain uses TRBV6-1 with TRBJ1-6; TRBD1 matches at 12 bases. The CDR3 consists of 15 residues. CDR1 and CDR2 from the germline V gene are MNHNS and SASEGT. Losses at the gene ends were 2 bases for V and 11 bases for J; bases not matched to a gene: 4. The CDR3: CASSEPGQGATPLHF. The CDR3 nucleotides are TGTGCCAGCAGTGAACCGGGACAGGGGGCTACACCCCTCCACTTT.

This chain joins TRBV6-6 and TRBJ2-3; 9 bases are a match to TRBD2. Germline V lookup: CDR1 MNHNY, CDR2 SVGAGI (reference sequence). V shed 2 bases and J 2 bases; nucleotides not matched to a gene: 5. This CDR3 spans 16 amino acids. CDR3 amino acids: CASSYPAGGITDTQYF. DNA for the CDR3: TGTGCCAGCAGTTACCCAGCGGGAGGAATCACAGATACGCAGTATTTT.

This sequence joins TRBV30 and TRBJ1-5; the D is unclear. Trimming removed 2 bases from V and 5 bases from J, with 10 bases in between. In germline, CDR1 is GTSNPN, CDR2 SVGIG (reference sequence). This CDR3 has 13 amino acids. The CDR3 is CAWSPNLDQPQHF. CDR3 nucleotides: TGTGCCTGGAGTCCAAACCTAGATCAGCCCCAGCATTTT.

The rearrangement joins TRBV5-4 to TRBJ1-4, with TRBD1 matching 10 bases. The CDR3 sequence is 15 residues long. Looked up from germline, CDR1 is SGHNT and CDR2 is YYREEE (reference sequence). The V gene end was trimmed by 1 base and the J gene end by 7 bases; junction bases not matched to a gene: 4. The CDR3 DNA sequence: TGTGCCAGCAGCTTGAGACAGGGGGCAGGTGAAAAACTGTTTTTT. Amino acids: CASSLRQGAGEKLFF.

This chain connects TRBV5-4 to TRBJ1-1, with 8 bases lining up with TRBD1. The germline CDR1 and CDR2 sequences are SGHNT and YYREEE (reference sequence). The CDR3 is 14 residues long. The trim removed 4 bases at V and 2 bases at J, leaving 4 bases unmatched. The CDR3 sequence: CASSTDRANTEAFF. In nucleotides, the CDR3 is TGTGCCAGCAGCACGGACAGGGCTAACACTGAAGCTTTCTTT.

In regard to this clone: Other DNA sequences in the same sample also yield this CDR3. V and J are TRBV27 and TRBJ1-1; D call uncertain. CDR3 length equals 13 residues. V lost 5 bases to trimming and J lost 2 bases, with 9 bases between them. Germline V gene lookup returns CDR1 MNHEY and CDR2 SMNVEV (reference sequence). The CDR3, as DNA: TGTGCCAGCAGTCTAAAGGGTAACACTGAAGCTTTCTTT. Translating it yields CASSLKGNTEAFF.

The chain couples TRBV7-2 to TRBJ2-4; D may be TRBD1 or TRBD2 (5 bases each). CDR1 and CDR2 from the germline V gene are SGHTA and FQGNSA. Deletions cut 1 base from V and 0 bases from J, with 10 bases between. The CDR3 spans 16 residues. The CDR3 DNA follows: TGTGCCAGCAGCTTAGTGGGGGTAGGAGCCAAAAACATTCAGTACTTC. Protein: CASSLVGVGAKNIQYF.

The chain has TRBV5-4 and TRBJ2-3; D is tentatively TRBD1 or TRBD2 (7 bases each). Deletions cut 6 bases from V and 4 bases from J, with 18 bases between. Germline V gives CDR1 SGHNT, CDR2 YYREEE (reference sequence). CDR3 length: 15 amino acids. As DNA, the CDR3 is TGTGCCAGCACGGGGGGTGCCAGGGGGGCAGATACGCAGTATTTT. Its translation is CASTGGARGADTQYF.

The V gene is TRBV7-2, the J gene TRBJ2-7; 13 bases are a match to TRBD2. This CDR3 contains 15 residues. The ends lost 6 bases at V and 2 bases at J; junction bases unmatched: 4. Germline-derived CDR1 and CDR2 are SGHTA and FQGNSA. CDR3 coding DNA: TGTGCCAGCAGTCGGACTAGCGGGGGACCCTACGAGCAGTACTTC. This translates into CASSRTSGGPYEQYF.

The V gene is TRBV4-1, the J gene TRBJ2-7; D might be TRBD1 or TRBD2, each matching 6 bases. Germline V lookup: CDR1 MGHRA, CDR2 YSYEKL. The CDR3 runs to 16 residues. V shed 3 bases and J shed 2 bases, with 17 bases lying between them. The CDR3 DNA reads as TGCGCCAGCAGCCACACCCTAGCGACAGGCACCTACGAGCAGTACTTC. This translates into CASSHTLATGTYEQYF.

This chain links TRBV5-4 with TRBJ1-2; TRBD1 matches at 8 bases. The CDR3 extends over 16 amino acids. The V gene's germline CDR1 is SGHNT and CDR2 YYREEE (reference sequence). V shed 4 bases and J 6 bases; nucleotides not matched to a gene: 14. The CDR3: CASSRLGQGAVNGYTF. In nucleotides, the CDR3 is TGTGCCAGCAGCCGACTCGGACAGGGAGCGGTGAATGGCTACACCTTC.

The V and J genes are TRBV28 and TRBJ1-5; D might be TRBD1 (6 bases). The CDR3 is 16 residues long. Germline-derived CDR1 and CDR2 are MDHEN and SYDVKM. Between the trimmed V and J ends, which lost 7 bases and 4 bases, there was a span of 20 bases. The CDR3, as DNA: TGTGCCAGCAATTCGCCGAGGGACACCATTAATCAGCCCCAGCATTTT. Amino acids: CASNSPRDTINQPQHF.

V gene TRBV29-1 combines with J gene TRBJ2-1; possibly TRBD2 for D (6 bases). This CDR3 region has 13 residues. Germline CDR1 reads SQVTM; CDR2 reads ANQGSEA. The germline V and J ends were trimmed by 3 bases and 8 bases, with 14 bases remaining between them. The CDR3 protein is CSVEAGRRDEQFF. The CDR3 nucleotides are TGCAGCGTTGAGGCGGGAAGGAGGGATGAGCAGTTCTTC.

The table lists this clone with a few counts. The chain has TRBV6-6 and TRBJ2-7; TRBD1 aligns across 9 bases. The CDR3 extends over 11 amino acids. Germline V CDR1 and CDR2: MNHNY, SVGAGI (reference sequence). V lost 5 bases, J lost 9 bases, and 2 bases stayed unmatched. The CDR3 DNA sequence: TGTGCCAGCAGTAAGACAGGGGGGCAGTACTTC. The encoded protein is CASSKTGGQYF.

J is TRBJ2-5 and V is TRBV11-2; 14 bases are shared with TRBD2. V shed 3 bases, J shed 1 base, and the junction held 4 bases outside the gene matches. The CDR3 consists of 17 residues. Per germline, CDR1 SGHAT and CDR2 FQNNGV. The CDR3 bases are TGTGCCAGCAGCTTGGGACTAGCGGGGGCCTTCCAAGAGACCCAGTACTTC. Translating gives CASSLGLAGAFQETQYF.

The chain uses TRBV21-1 and TRBJ2-7; the table's D call, TRBD2, has no DNA check behind it. TRBV21-1 is a listed pseudogene. This CDR3 contains 15 residues. CDR3: CASSKLRGDPTAQYF. The CDR3 DNA sequence: TGTGCCAGCAGCAAACTCCGGGGAGACCCCACTGCGCAGTACTTC.

The chain is built from TRBV7-9 and TRBJ1-2; D gene ambiguous. This CDR3 spans 12 amino acids. V was shortened by 5 bases and J by 0 bases, with 4 bases between the two germline ends. Germline V lookup: CDR1 SEHNR, CDR2 FQNEAQ (reference sequence). The CDR3 nucleotides read TGTGCCAGCAGCCCTACTAACTATGGCTACACCTTC. Translation: CASSPTNYGYTF. The entire variable domain, with the rest obtained from reference TRBV7-9 and TRBJ1-2, is as follows: DTGVSQNPRHKITKRGQNVTFRCDPISEHNRLYWYRQTLGQGPEFLTYFQNEAQLEKSRLLSDRFSAERPKGSFSTLEIQRTEQGDSAMYLCASSPTNYGYTFGSGTRLTVV.

This clone was observed a handful of times. This chain joins TRBV19 and TRBJ1-2, with no clear D. The CDR3 sequence is 15 residues long. Germline V CDR1 and CDR2: LNHDA, SQIVND (reference sequence). The germline V and J ends were trimmed by 4 bases and 2 bases, with 14 bases remaining between them. The CDR3 sequence: CASSKQLGTNYGYTF. CDR3 coding DNA: TGTGCCAGTAGTAAACAGTTAGGAACGAACTATGGCTACACCTTC.

The CDR3 sequence: CASRKGQGATVNEQFF. The CDR3 DNA reads TGTGCCAGCAGGAAGGGACAGGGGGCAACTGTGAATGAGCAGTTCTTC. The V and J genes are TRBV27 and TRBJ2-1, with 12 nucleotides matching TRBD1. The CDR3 length is 16 residues. V shed 6 bases and J 7 bases; nucleotides not matched to a gene: 10. In germline, CDR1 is MNHEY, CDR2 SMNVEV (reference sequence).

This clone has a single count. J is TRBJ2-1 and V is TRBV29-1; D is unresolved. V shed 3 bases and J shed 6 bases, with 9 bases lying between them. CDR1 is SQVTM, CDR2 ANQGSEA, per germline. This CDR3 spans 12 amino acids. CDR3 sequence: CSVDKGINEQFF. The CDR3 DNA follows: TGCAGCGTTGATAAGGGTATCAATGAGCAGTTCTTC.

V is TRBV14 and J is TRBJ2-5; 8 nucleotides line up with TRBD2. J lost 5 bases, V lost 4 bases, and 9 bases had no gene match. The CDR3 sequence is 15 residues long. In germline, CDR1 is SGHDN, CDR2 FVKESK. The CDR3 protein is CASSPTAGGVETQYF. CDR3 DNA sequence: TGTGCCAGCAGCCCTACGGCGGGAGGCGTTGAGACCCAGTACTTC.